This TCR beta chain was found in a study of post-analysis software for immune sequencing data (dated by TCRdb to between 2014 and 2016). Describing the broader study: Disease courses on record covered relapsing-remitting, secondary progressive and progressive-relapsing multiple sclerosis, though some patients had no subtype annotation. The patient repertoires were set against approximately 10 previously published healthy control repertoires from donors whose ages ranged from about 6 to 26 years. A subset of samples was prepared in parallel using single-end sample barcoding, then pooled and co-amplified after Illumina adapter ligation.

To demonstrate the VDJtools post-analysis software, TCR beta repertoires were profiled from the peripheral blood of about 13 young patients with multiple sclerosis. The multiple sclerosis patients were children and adolescents ranging in age from 6 to 15 years. CDR1 and CDR2 were assigned from the germline V gene (reference sequence) as DFQATT and SNEGSKA. Taken from cysteine to phenylalanine, the CDR3 has 14 residues. The sequence is cut down to CDR3 DNA, 42 bases in frame from base 1. Germline trimming amounts to 3 bases on V and 5 bases on J, with 3 as the count of junction bases outside the gene matches. Library preparation employed PCR. Sequenced using an Illumina HiSeq 2500. To reduce PCR and sequencing biases, unique molecular identifiers were incorporated into the TCR beta cDNA libraries. About 500,000 cDNA molecules were obtained for every 1 to 10 million input T cells, so each molecule roughly corresponded to one T cell. The patient libraries were prepared and sequenced using the same protocol as the earlier healthy control dataset. Samples belonging to the same batch were prepared together, multiplexed and sequenced on a shared HiSeq lane. For the original study's pipeline: MIGEC was used to process the raw barcoded reads, and molecular identifier groups with only a single read were discarded before consensus assembly and CDR3 extraction. Clonotype tables were post-analysed with VDJtools, normalizing diversity by down-sampling all datasets to the smallest sample size. To correct batch-related cross-sample contamination, repertoire overlap clustering matched CDR3 amino acid sequences but not nucleotide sequences. TCRdb trimmed the raw reads at Q25, called clones with MiXCR and kept productive beta chains. Merged by CDR3 protein, the rows form single entries marked with the most common genes and DNA. The V and J calls and clone size come from TCRdb's table, not from the authors' own analysis. The sample table contains 600,000 to 700,000 distinct CDR3 sequences; only one count was recorded for around 60% of them. The ten biggest clones cover about 10% of the sample.

Notes on this clonotype: Its antigen is still unknown. The sample holds no much larger clone one base away, and base qualities are not on file.

Overall study results and their limits: Patients showed significantly higher frequencies than controls for several TRBV segments, among them TRBV5-6, TRBV5-1 and TRBV20-1. The multiple sclerosis patient group was slightly younger than the control group. Compared with controls, multiple sclerosis patients had significantly lower normalized Chao1 diversity, a finding suggesting substantial peripheral T-cell clonal expansion. When samples were clustered directly using the F measure, samples prepared in the same batch co-clustered strongly, which prompted a batch-effect correction.

Recombination linked TRBV20-1 to TRBJ2-7; TRBD2 lines up with 14 middle nucleotides. Sequenced sample: blood. This sequence originates from a girl aged 2-10 years with multiple sclerosis. In nucleotides, the sequence is TGCAGTGCTAGTCTGGGACTAGCGGGAGACGAGCAGTACTTC. Translated, it gives CSASLGLAGDEQYF.